The T cell receptor (beta chain) under discussion was sequenced for a study of T cells in Graves' hyperthyroidism and ophthalmopathy. CDR1 is MNHNS, CDR2 SASEGT, per germline. V trimming: 7 bases; J trimming: 4 bases; junction bases outside the gene matches: 9. CDR3 length: 14 residues. Calling Graves' hyperthyroidism stable meant ophthalmopathy did not progress within 18 months. This sample holds PBMCs from less than 11 ml fresh peripheral blood. RNA transcripts provided the source from which TCR beta CDR3 regions were amplified. The HTBI set primed first-round TCR CDR3 RT-PCR. A single record per CDR3 protein comes from TCRdb applying MiXCR to the multiplex PCR reads. The sample includes 350,000 or so distinct CDR3 sequences, 21% of them seen just once. At least ten counts were recorded for this clonotype.

The rearrangement links TRBV6-1 to TRBJ1-2; 7 nucleotides line up with TRBD1. The TCR was taken from a woman aged 45-60 years with Graves' hyperthyroidism. Sequencing input: blood. The CDR3 DNA reads TGTGCCAGCACCTCCTCAGGGGGAGCCTATGGCTACACCTTC. Its translation: CASTSSGGAYGYTF.